Following are 15 T cell receptor beta chains from one sample sequenced in a study of OX40 agonist ivuxolimab in advanced cancers. The table came from immunoSEQ multiplex PCR; TCRdb's copy has only in-frame clones and leaves some out. The repertoire has 65,000 to 80,000 clones, around 85% of them found once; the top ten carry approximately 2%. Sequencing used CD4+ or CD8+ T cells sorted from blood, obtained in a trial of the OX40 agonist ivuxolimab. All receptors derive from an adult with an advanced solid tumor such as melanoma, head and neck, liver or kidney cancer.

Of note for this clone: Other nucleotide sequences from this sample produce the same CDR3. This chain links TRBV7-3 with TRBJ1-1; unclear D gene. Germline V CDR1 and CDR2: SGHTA, FQGTGA. V dropped 5 bases and J dropped 2 bases, with 9 bases sitting between them. This CDR3 is 13 amino acids long. In DNA form, the CDR3 reads TGTGCCAGCAGCCTCTCGGGAAACACTGAAGCTTTCTTT. Amino acid sequence: CASSLSGNTEAFF.

This chain connects TRBV7-2 to TRBJ1-4, with D maybe TRBD1 (5 bases). Per the germline V gene, CDR1 is SGHTA and CDR2 is FQGNSA. Between the trimmed V and J ends, which lost 0 bases and 3 bases, there was a span of 14 bases. This CDR3 region has 17 residues. The DNA of the CDR3 is TGTGCCAGCAGCTTAGCCAAGGGGATAAGGGCTAATGAAAAACTGTTTTTT. Translation gives CASSLAKGIRANEKLFF.

The chain combines TRBV7-8 with TRBJ2-3; D might be TRBD2 (6 bases). This CDR3 contains 13 residues. The germline CDR1 and CDR2 sequences are SGHVS and FQNEAQ. Trimming took 3 bases from V and 6 from J, leaving 10 bases between them. This CDR3 reads CASSFPGRDTQYF. CDR3 nucleotide sequence: TGTGCCAGCAGCTTTCCAGGGAGGGATACGCAGTATTTT.

The chain uses TRBV2 and TRBJ2-3; 9 nucleotides align to TRBD2. Germline V lookup: CDR1 SNHLY, CDR2 FYNNEI. The CDR3 runs to 15 residues. V dropped 2 bases and J dropped 2; count of bases not matched to a gene: 2. The CDR3 spells CASSEKGLATDTQYF. The DNA of the CDR3 is TGTGCCAGCAGTGAAAAGGGACTAGCCACAGATACGCAGTATTTT.

This chain joins TRBV13 and TRBJ1-5; maybe TRBD1 (6 bases). The length of the CDR3 is 15 residues. CDR1 and CDR2 from the germline V gene are PRHDT and FYEKMQ (reference sequence). V was cut by 0 bases and J by 6 bases, with 12 bases left in between. The chain's CDR3 is CASSLGQGGGQPQHF. CDR3 nucleotide sequence: TGTGCCAGCAGCTTAGGACAGGGAGGGGGTCAGCCCCAGCATTTT.

The chain is built from TRBV1 and TRBJ2-5; the DNA was not compared with TRBD1, the D call given in the table. TRBV1 is a listed pseudogene. There are 14 residues in the CDR3. CDR3 sequence: CTSSQGQGTKTQYF. As DNA, the CDR3 is TGCACCAGCAGCCAAGGACAGGGGACGAAGACCCAGTACTTC.

The chain is built from TRBV11-1 and TRBJ2-4; D is perhaps TRBD2 (7 bases). Trimming removed 0 bases from V and 10 bases from J, with 13 bases in between. This CDR3 has 14 residues. In germline, CDR1 is SGHAT, CDR2 FQDESV (reference sequence). The CDR3 DNA reads TGTGCCAGCAGCTTAGCGGGGGGGCCTCAAATTCAGTACTTC. This gives the protein CASSLAGGPQIQYF.

The chain has TRBV21-1 and TRBJ2-7; the table's D call, TRBD1, was not checked against the DNA. TRBV21-1 is noted as a pseudogene. CDR3 length: 14 residues. DNA of the CDR3: TGTGCCAGCAGCAAAGCGGGCAGGGCTTACGAGCAGTACTTC. Translation gives CASSKAGRAYEQYF.

V and J are TRBV10-3 and TRBJ2-5; D call uncertain. The V gene lost 3 bases and the J gene lost 4 bases, with 12 bases spanning the gap. The CDR3 has 14 amino acids. Looked up from germline, CDR1 is ENHRY and CDR2 is SYGVKD. The CDR3 sequence: CAISEFKGLETQYF. The CDR3 region has the DNA TGTGCCATCAGTGAATTTAAAGGGCTAGAGACCCAGTACTTC.

This clone was seen a handful of times. The gene calls are TRBV14 and TRBJ1-2; 7 nucleotides align to TRBD1. CDR1 is SGHDN, CDR2 FVKESK, per germline. V lost 2 bases, J lost 2 bases, and 14 bases stayed unmatched. This CDR3 contains 18 residues. DNA of the CDR3: TGTGCCAGCAGCCAACTAAATCTTCTTGGACAGGCAAACTATGGCTACACCTTC. Its translation: CASSQLNLLGQANYGYTF.

This clone ranks as medium-sized. The rearrangement uses TRBV27 and TRBJ2-1; 10 positions agree with TRBD1. Germline CDR1 reads MNHEY; CDR2 reads SMNVEV (reference sequence). CDR3 size: 14 residues. J gave up 14 bases and V 6 bases, and 13 bases lay outside the gene matches. CDR3 DNA: TGTGCCAGCAGCCATAAACCGGGACAGGGGTGGGAGTTCTTC. Translation: CASSHKPGQGWEFF.

This chain joins TRBV28 and TRBJ1-1, with D unclear. Per the germline V gene, CDR1 is MDHEN and CDR2 is SYDVKM. This CDR3 region has 16 residues. Between the trimmed V and J ends, which lost 5 bases and 2 bases, there was a span of 18 bases. CDR3 DNA sequence: TGTGCCAGCAGTGCTCGAATTCTGAGGAAAAACACTGAAGCTTTCTTT. It codes for CASSARILRKNTEAFF.

This clone showed up just once. The rearrangement uses TRBV30 and TRBJ2-3, with unresolved D. Germline lookup yields CDR1 GTSNPN and CDR2 SVGIG (reference sequence). The CDR3 covers 15 residues. V was shortened by 0 bases and J by 4 bases, with 14 bases between the two germline ends. This chain's CDR3 is CAWSVGSSVADTQYF. CDR3 sequence (DNA): TGTGCCTGGAGTGTAGGATCGAGTGTTGCAGATACGCAGTATTTT.

The rearrangement links TRBV28 to TRBJ1-2, with D tentatively TRBD1 (6 bases). The germline gives CDR1 MDHEN, CDR2 SYDVKM. CDR3 length: 10 amino acids. V was clipped by 10 bases and J by 7 bases, with 10 bases between them. CDR3 nucleotides: TGTGCCATCAGGGGTTCTGGCTACACCTTC. This codes for CAIRGSGYTF.

This clone was counted a few times. V usage is TRBV29-1 and J usage is TRBJ1-2, with TRBD1 as a possible D gene (5 bases). The V end lost 3 bases, the J end lost 4 bases, and 15 bases lay between the germline ends. Germline V lookup: CDR1 SQVTM, CDR2 ANQGSEA. The CDR3 spans 14 residues. CDR3 sequence (DNA): TGCAGCGTTGAGCCCCCGGGGGAGTTCTATGGCTACACCTTC. This codes for CSVEPPGEFYGYTF.